This section outlines one T cell receptor (beta chain) sequence together with its context. A few counts support this clonotype. This receptor's antigen is unknown. One base away there is no much larger clone; base qualities are not given. The library was built by means of 5' RACE. The reads were generated on an Illumina HiSeq 2000. A universal primer binding site was added through template switching, and the final cDNA carried a unique molecular identifier so that TCR cDNA molecules could be counted accurately. Specific primers in the conserved constant-segment region were used to synthesize first-strand cDNA for TCR alpha and beta chains. Each cDNA library was double barcoded, with a SMART-Mk sample barcode plus Illumina barcodes, to control for contamination. Two successive PCR steps introduced TruSeq adapter sequences along with Illumina sample barcodes. Sequencing of the TCR alpha and beta cDNA libraries was done on the Illumina HiSeq platform using custom primers. Turning to the authors' computational methods: MiGEC was used to process raw reads and extract unique molecular identifiers, and MiXCR was used to find CDR3 positions. Recombination models were inferred per individual with the repgenHMM and IGoR tools using an EM algorithm. Shared clonotype analysis was performed with the tcR package in R, normalizing sharing by the product of cloneset sizes. To study raw recombination free of thymic and clonal selection effects, out-of-frame nonproductive sequences were analyzed. TCRdb reworked the public reads: Q25 trimming with fastp, MiXCR clone assembly, productive beta chains retained. Each CDR3 protein gets just one entry, which takes the most common genes and DNA from the rows behind it. The V and J calls here are based on TCRdb, not the publication. For this sample there are roughly 240,000 distinct CDR3 sequences; 7.5% appear just once. Roughly 5.4% of the sample comes from the top ten.

Every donor in the study was a healthy Caucasian. Three pairs of female monozygotic twins, all aged roughly 18 to 29 years, were included in the twin cohort. Positive isolation kits from Invitrogen were used to isolate the CD4+ and CD8+ T cell populations. These data come from a study of identical twins (dated by TCRdb to the mid-2010s). With regard to the full study: TCR alpha and beta repertoires from monozygotic twins, unrelated adults of various ages and cord blood were deep-sequenced to test whether fetal clonotypes persist. Replicate twin experiments were performed at different times using different library preparation protocols to rule out contamination. Study-wide findings and limitations: Recombination models systematically underestimated out-of-frame TCR alpha sharing in monozygotic twins but agreed with sharing between unrelated individuals. Zero-insertion analyses could be partly confounded by invariant T cells such as MAIT and iNKT, although diverse VJ usage argued against such confounding for most clonotypes. Out-of-frame TCR alpha sequences shared between twins showed an excess of low generation-probability sequences compared with coincidental sharing between unrelated individuals. Abundant cord blood beta clonotypes had fewer insertions, young adult naive repertoires showed a similar but weaker trend, and memory repertoires showed no such trend. Because the same donors could not be followed over many years, conclusions were based on cross-sectional statistical analysis. The excess sharing between twins in beta out-of-frame sequences was weaker because fewer shared sequences reduced the signal-to-noise ratio.

The CDR3 runs 14 residues from the cysteine to the phenylalanine. The only DNA kept is the CDR3, 42 bases in frame from the first base. Trimming removed 3 bases from V and 3 bases from J, leaving 11 bases between the germline ends. The germline V gene (reference sequence) gives CDR1 as DFQATT and CDR2 as SNEGSKA. The sample was also linked to a second study, of yellow fever vaccine responses in identical twins. The second publication reports: According to the authors, in identical twins the way T cells responded to vaccination appeared partly convergent and partly personalized. The study precisely tracked vaccine-responding T cell clones in identical twins.

This clonotype originated in a woman aged 18-29 years in good health. The source material was CD8+ T cells sorted from blood. The V and J segments used are TRBV20-1 and TRBJ2-2, and the D gene may be TRBD1, 6 bases matching. Read as DNA, the sequence is TGCAGTGCTAGGTTACAGGGAGACACCGGGGAGCTGTTTTTT. Its protein product is CSARLQGDTGELFF.